These 32 T cell receptor beta chains were all obtained from the same sample, sequenced in a study of shared clonotypes between healthy human individuals. Using immunoSEQ multiplex PCR, the repertoire was profiled, and TCRdb retains in-frame clones only, with some absent. The sample has about 2.3 million clones, 85% to 95% seen once. The sequencing input was naive CD4+ T cells from PBMCs. This sample's subset: CD45RA+ positively selected. These receptors were taken from a young man in good health. Some clones in this sample may be carry-over from other donors' samples.

The chain joins TRBV5-4 to TRBJ2-7; TRBD2 is a possible D gene (6 bases). V lost 1 base to trimming and J lost 7 bases, with 15 bases between them. CDR1 is SGHNT and CDR2 is YYREEE in the germline V gene (reference sequence). The CDR3 spans 14 residues. CDR3 residues: CASSLLATAGEQYF. For the CDR3, the DNA is TGTGCCAGCAGCTTGCTAGCTACCGCGGGGGAGCAGTACTTC.

Concerning this clone: In the same sample, other DNA sequences code for this CDR3. CDR3 sequence: CASSSRTSTDTQYF. The CDR3 region has the DNA TGCGCCAGCAGCTCGCGGACTAGCACAGATACGCAGTATTTT. This sequence joins TRBV5-1 and TRBJ2-3, with D perhaps matching TRBD2 (5 bases). The CDR3 runs 14 residues. From germline, CDR1 is SGHRS and CDR2 YFSETQ. V was shortened by 3 bases and J by 0 bases, with 8 bases between the two germline ends.

The chain carries TRBV7-3 and TRBJ2-7; D call uncertain. Germline V gene data show CDR1 as SGHTA and CDR2 as FQGTGA. This CDR3 has 12 amino acids. Trimming took 5 bases from V and 6 from J, leaving 11 bases between them. CDR3: CASSLPPGEQYF. CDR3 DNA: TGTGCCAGCAGCCTCCCCCCGGGCGAGCAGTACTTC.

The J gene is TRBJ2-4, the V gene TRBV5-6; 12 bases align to TRBD1. J lost 13 bases, V lost 4 bases, and 12 bases had no gene match. The CDR3 runs 15 residues. The germline CDR1 and CDR2 sequences are SGHDT and YYEEEE. The CDR3 nucleotides are TGTGCCAGCAGCGATGCGGGACAGGGGGCTTTCTTCCAGTACTTC. This gives the protein CASSDAGQGAFFQYF. The full variable domain, in which reference TRBV5-6 and TRBJ2-4 provide the parts outside the CDR3, is DAGVTQSPTHLIKTRGQQVTLRCSPKSGHDTVSWYQQALGQGPQFIFQYYEEEERQRGNFPDRFSGHQFPNYSSELNVNALLLGDSALYLCASSDAGQGAFFQYFGAGTRLSVL.

This rearrangement joins TRBV7-3 to TRBJ1-2; D may be TRBD1 (5 bases). Germline V gene lookup returns CDR1 SGHTA and CDR2 FQGTGA. The CDR3 spans 16 residues. V was cut by 0 bases and J by 2 bases, with 13 bases left in between. Here the CDR3 DNA reads TGTGCCAGCAGCTTAACGCGTCAGGGCCTCAACTATGGCTACACCTTC. This translates into CASSLTRQGLNYGYTF.

This clone has only one observation. The chain uses TRBV9 and TRBJ2-7, with a weak D call TRBD2 (7 bases). Germline loops: CDR1 SGDLS, CDR2 YYNGEE. There are 14 residues in the CDR3. Trimming removed 3 bases at V and 5 bases at J, with 15 bases between. In nucleotides, the CDR3 is TGTGCCAGCAGCGGAGGAGGGGGGGACCACGAGCAGTACTTC. Translation: CASSGGGGDHEQYF.

CDR3 amino acids: CAWSGVGGEQFF. CDR3 sequence (DNA): TGTGCCTGGTCCGGGGTGGGCGGCGAGCAGTTCTTC. V is TRBV30 and J is TRBJ2-1; a weak D match, TRBD2 (5 bases). Trimming stripped 5 bases from V and 10 bases from J, with 15 bases between. Germline CDR1 reads GTSNPN; CDR2 reads SVGIG (reference sequence). This CDR3 comprises 12 residues. Variable domain in full (rest from reference TRBV30 and TRBJ2-1): SQTIHQWPATLVQPVGSPLSLECTVEGTSNPNLYWYRQAAGRGLQLLFYSVGIGQISSEVPQNLSASRPQDRQFILSSKKLLLSDSGFYLCAWSGVGGEQFFGPGTRLTVL.

The chain has TRBV5-1 and TRBJ2-2; D call uncertain. Germline CDR1 is SGHRS and CDR2 is YFSETQ. This CDR3 contains 15 residues. The germline V and J ends were trimmed by 2 bases and 5 bases, with 13 bases remaining between them. Here the CDR3 reads CASSFGTPGTGELFF. CDR3 bases: TGCGCCAGCAGCTTTGGAACCCCGGGTACCGGGGAGCTGTTTTTT.

The chain carries TRBV18 and TRBJ1-1; TRBD1 agrees at 10 bases. Germline V lookup: CDR1 KGHSH, CDR2 LQKENI. The CDR3 loop spans 13 amino acids. Trimming removed 6 bases from V and 6 bases from J; junction bases left unmatched: 4. CDR3 in amino acids: CASSTGGNSEAFF. The DNA of the CDR3 is TGTGCCAGCTCGACAGGGGGCAATTCTGAAGCTTTCTTT.

The chain joins TRBV30 to TRBJ1-3; possible D gene TRBD1, 5 bases. The length of the CDR3 is 15 residues. Germline V gene data show CDR1 as GTSNPN and CDR2 as SVGIG (reference sequence). V was pared by 2 bases and J by 1 base, with 12 bases between. The CDR3 nucleotides read TGTGCCTGGAGTTCTACGGGGGGATCTGGAAACACCATATATTTT. Residues: CAWSSTGGSGNTIYF.

J is TRBJ2-3 and V is TRBV4-2; no firm D call. V shed 4 bases and J shed 3 bases, with 23 bases lying between them. CDR1 and CDR2 from the germline V gene are LGHNA and YNFKEQ. The CDR3 loop spans 18 amino acids. The CDR3 nucleotides are TGTGCCAGCAGCCCCCAGAGATCGTTTATGTTTGAGACAGATACGCAGTATTTT. Its protein is CASSPQRSFMFETDTQYF.

The chain combines TRBV2 with TRBJ1-1; D is undetermined. From germline, CDR1 is SNHLY and CDR2 FYNNEI. This CDR3 contains 13 residues. Trimming cost V 1 base and J 5 bases, with 8 bases left between them. The chain's CDR3 is CASSEELGTEAFF. CDR3 in DNA: TGTGCCAGCAGTGAAGAACTCGGAACTGAAGCTTTCTTT.

The V call is TRBV6-6, the J call TRBJ2-7; the D gene could be TRBD1 or TRBD2 (5 bases each). Trimming pared 0 bases from V and 3 bases from J, leaving 9 bases between. CDR3 length: 14 residues. Germline V gene data show CDR1 as MNHNY and CDR2 as SVGAGI (reference sequence). The CDR3 DNA reads TGTGCCAGCAGTTACTCCCGGGACGGCTACGAGCAGTACTTC. As protein: CASSYSRDGYEQYF.

The V and J genes are TRBV2 and TRBJ2-3, with D perhaps TRBD1 (6 bases). There are 14 residues in the CDR3. The V gene's germline CDR1 is SNHLY and CDR2 FYNNEI. V lost 6 bases and J lost 2, with 12 bases in between. The CDR3 region is CASRDRLSTDTQYF. The CDR3 nucleotides are TGTGCCAGCAGGGACAGACTATCCACAGATACGCAGTATTTT.

The rearrangement links TRBV29-1 to TRBJ2-1; D ambiguous. The CDR3 runs to 12 residues. Trimming removed 5 bases at V and 9 bases at J, with 14 bases between. Germline V gives CDR1 SQVTM, CDR2 ANQGSEA. The CDR3 protein is CSVPRSGAEQFF. CDR3 in DNA: TGCAGCGTTCCTCGTTCGGGTGCTGAGCAGTTCTTC.

V is TRBV7-8 and J is TRBJ2-2; D gene uncertain. V dropped 5 bases and J dropped 2 bases, with 15 bases sitting between them. The CDR3 totals 16 residues. Germline V gene data show CDR1 as SGHVS and CDR2 as FQNEAQ. The CDR3 region is CASSRAGERNTGELFF. CDR3 in DNA: TGTGCCAGCAGCCGTGCCGGTGAGAGAAACACCGGGGAGCTGTTTTTT.

The genes are TRBV6-5 and TRBJ1-3, with D perhaps matching TRBD1 (6 bases). V was shortened by 0 bases and J by 6 bases, with 12 bases between the two germline ends. This CDR3 has 15 amino acids. Germline V gives CDR1 MNHEY, CDR2 SVGAGI. As DNA, the CDR3 is TGTGCCAGCAGTTACTCGACAGGTCAACTAAACACCATATATTTT. Amino acids: CASSYSTGQLNTIYF.

The chain couples TRBV5-4 to TRBJ2-3; D might be TRBD1 or TRBD2, each matching 5 bases. Germline V gene data show CDR1 as SGHNT and CDR2 as YYREEE (reference sequence). The CDR3 loop spans 16 amino acids. Deletions cut 3 bases from V and 6 bases from J, with 20 bases between. CDR3 loop: CASSYPGPGGSDTQYF. The CDR3 DNA follows: TGTGCCAGCAGCTATCCGGGACCGGGCGGATCCGATACGCAGTATTTT. Complete variable domain (other parts from reference TRBV5-4 and TRBJ2-3): ETGVTQSPTHLIKTRGQQVTLRCSSQSGHNTVSWYQQALGQGPQFIFQYYREEENGRGNFPPRFSGLQFPNYSSELNVNALELDDSALYLCASSYPGPGGSDTQYFGPGTRLTVL.

This sequence joins TRBV15 and TRBJ2-7; no definite D call. Trimming cost V 5 bases and J 0 bases, with 14 bases left between them. Germline lookup yields CDR1 LNHNV and CDR2 YYDKDF (reference sequence). The CDR3 is 15 amino acids. The CDR3 sequence is CATSPTPLFSYEQYF. The CDR3 DNA sequence: TGTGCCACCAGCCCGACCCCCCTATTCTCCTACGAGCAGTACTTC.

The chain carries TRBV5-8 and TRBJ1-1; the match to TRBD1 covers 8 bases. Trimming at V came to 3 bases and at J to 1 base, leaving 8 bases not matched to a gene. Germline lookup yields CDR1 SGHTS and CDR2 YDEGEE. CDR3 length: 16 amino acids. The CDR3 DNA reads as TGTGCCAGCAGCTCCCAGGGACAGGCCCAGAACACTGAAGCTTTCTTT. Amino acids: CASSSQGQAQNTEAFF.

This chain connects TRBV2 to TRBJ2-2; 8 nucleotides match TRBD2. Unmatched junction bases numbered 5, after V lost 10 bases and J lost 1 base. CDR3 length: 14 residues. In germline, CDR1 is SNHLY, CDR2 FYNNEI. CDR3 in amino acids: CAIATSGNTGELFF. The DNA of the CDR3 is TGTGCCATCGCCACTAGCGGGAACACCGGGGAGCTGTTTTTT. Full variable domain (missing parts from reference TRBV2 and TRBJ2-2): EPEVTQTPSHQVTQMGQEVILRCVPISNHLYFYWYRQILGQKVEFLVSFYNNEISEKSEIFDDQFSVERPDGSNFTLKIRSTKLEDSAMYFCAIATSGNTGELFFGEGSRLTVL.

This chain connects TRBV6-5 to TRBJ1-2, with TRBD1 identical over 9 bases. This CDR3 spans 15 amino acids. The V segment lost 0 bases and the J segment 7 bases; nucleotides outside the gene matches: 6. Germline V gene sequence: CDR1 MNHEY, CDR2 SVGAGI. The CDR3 protein is CASSYSNRGLSGYTF. CDR3 coding DNA: TGTGCCAGCAGTTACTCGAACAGGGGGCTTAGTGGCTACACCTTC.

The J gene is TRBJ2-3, the V gene TRBV4-1, with D perhaps TRBD1 (6 bases). V was trimmed by 0 bases and J by 6 bases, leaving 16 bases between them. Germline V CDR1 and CDR2: MGHRA, YSYEKL. The CDR3 has 16 residues. CDR3 sequence: CASSQDSGAFADTQYF. CDR3 DNA sequence: TGCGCCAGCAGCCAAGACTCAGGGGCATTTGCGGATACGCAGTATTTT.

DNA for the CDR3: TGTGCCACCCTAGACAGGGGCAATCAGCCCCAGCATTTT. Translated: CATLDRGNQPQHF. This chain uses TRBV19 with TRBJ1-5; 7 nucleotides agree with TRBD1. V trimming: 10 bases; J trimming: 2 bases; junction bases outside the gene matches: 5. Germline V CDR1 and CDR2: LNHDA, SQIVND (reference sequence). The CDR3 is 13 amino acids.

With regard to this clone: The sample has other DNA sequences that encode this CDR3 too. The rearrangement joins TRBV28 to TRBJ2-6, with a tentative D call TRBD2 (6 bases). V gave up 7 bases and J gave up 4 bases, with 14 bases separating them. CDR1 is MDHEN, CDR2 SYDVKM, per germline. The CDR3 sequence is 15 residues long. CDR3 amino acids: CASTLGGAGANVLTF. CDR3 bases: TGTGCCAGCACTCTCGGGGGAGCCGGGGCCAACGTCCTGACTTTC.

The chain couples TRBV6-5 to TRBJ2-2; D not resolved. Germline CDR1 MNHEY, CDR2 SVGAGI. The CDR3 runs to 13 residues. Trimming pared 8 bases from V and 5 bases from J, leaving 12 bases between. The CDR3 nucleotides read TGTGCCAGCTTCAAGGGCCCAACCGGGGAGCTGTTTTTT. As protein: CASFKGPTGELFF.

The CDR3 loop reads CASSQTGNGGGANYGYTF. The CDR3 coding sequence is TGTGCCAGCAGTCAGACAGGCAACGGGGGCGGAGCTAACTATGGCTACACCTTC. The chain uses TRBV28 and TRBJ1-2; D perhaps matches TRBD1 (6 bases). Trimming cost V 5 bases and J 0 bases, with 22 bases left between them. Per the germline V gene, CDR1 is MDHEN and CDR2 is SYDVKM. This CDR3 has 18 amino acids.

V is TRBV7-2 and J is TRBJ1-2; weak D call: TRBD1 (6 bases). The CDR3 contains 15 residues. V dropped 1 base and J dropped 4 bases, with 13 bases sitting between them. The germline V gene encodes CDR1 SGHTA and CDR2 FQGNSA. The CDR3 region is CASSLGLGGTYGYTF. For the CDR3, the DNA is TGTGCCAGCAGCTTAGGATTAGGGGGTACCTATGGCTACACCTTC.

The chain employs TRBV9 and TRBJ2-5, with 10 bases fitting TRBD1. This CDR3 is built from 16 residues. Unmatched junction bases numbered 5, after V lost 2 bases and J lost 1 base. Per germline, CDR1 SGDLS and CDR2 YYNGEE. The chain's CDR3 is CASSVGRTGGQETQYF. DNA of the CDR3: TGTGCCAGCAGCGTGGGTCGGACAGGGGGCCAAGAGACCCAGTACTTC.

A single count supports this clone. Other DNA sequences of this sample code for an identical CDR3. The V call is TRBV7-3, the J call TRBJ2-2; perhaps TRBD2 as D (5 bases). Germline lookup yields CDR1 SGHTA and CDR2 FQGTGA. The V end was cut by 5 bases, the J end by 1 base, with 14 bases between. The CDR3 totals 16 residues. DNA for the CDR3: TGTGCCAGCAGCCTACGTCGGACTGAGAACACCGGGGAGCTGTTTTTT. It is translated as CASSLRRTENTGELFF.

This chain uses TRBV27 with TRBJ2-5; D is unclear. This CDR3 is built from 13 residues. Germline CDR1 is MNHEY and CDR2 is SMNVEV (reference sequence). V lost 2 bases and J lost 4, with 8 bases in between. The CDR3 protein is CASSLRPRETQYF. The CDR3 DNA reads TGTGCCAGCAGTTTACGGCCTAGAGAGACCCAGTACTTC.

This chain connects TRBV27 to TRBJ2-2; D gene uncertain. V dropped 3 bases and J dropped 3 bases, with 8 bases sitting between them. The CDR3 contains 14 residues. Germline CDR1 and CDR2: MNHEY and SMNVEV (reference sequence). The CDR3 is CASSLGKHTGELFF. The CDR3 DNA is TGTGCCAGCAGTTTGGGCAAACACACCGGGGAGCTGTTTTTT.